These 2 T cell receptor beta chains came from one sample sequenced in a study of monozygotic twins with inflammatory bowel disease (dated by TCRdb to the late 2010s). Library preparation used 5' RACE. The sequencing machine was an Illumina HiSeq 2500. One entry per CDR3 protein sequence results from the TCRdb reprocessing of the reads, with DNA left out. The sample table holds under 130,000 distinct CDR3 sequences. The ten largest make up more than 1.5% of the sample. The sequenced material came from blood. Receptor source: a human donor with ulcerative colitis or Crohn's disease, or a healthy co-twin of an affected twin (not recorded which).

The rearrangement joins TRBV24-1 to TRBJ2-5; the TRBD2 assignment by TCRdb is unverifiable without DNA. The CDR3 contains 13 residues. Germline loops: CDR1 KGHDR, CDR2 SFDVKD. CDR3 in amino acids: CATRAGRGETQYF.

This chain links TRBV7-2 with TRBJ2-7; the TCRdb call, TRBD1, lacks DNA for checking. The CDR3 has 15 amino acids. Germline lookup yields CDR1 SGHTA and CDR2 FQGNSA. CDR3 in amino acids: CASSPLTGSNNEQYF.